The 25 T cell receptor beta chains below were found in one sample sequenced in a study of breast tumors, draining lymph nodes, adjacent tissues. Each CDR3 protein gets one entry after TCRdb re-called the multiplex PCR reads with MiXCR. The sample records about 60,000 distinct CDR3 sequences, approximately 62% being singletons. Material: breast tumor tissue. These TCRs come from a female donor with breast cancer. Some clones in this sample may be carry-over from other donors' samples.

This clonotype was counted many times. The chain carries TRBV11-2 and TRBJ2-1, with 7 bases fitting TRBD2. In germline, CDR1 is SGHAT, CDR2 FQNNGV. The CDR3 is 16 residues long. The trim removed 4 bases at V and 6 bases at J, leaving 12 bases unmatched. In DNA form, the CDR3 reads TGTGCCAGCAGCTCGTCGACTAGCAAGGGAGGCAATGAGCAGTTCTTC. Encoded protein: CASSSSTSKGGNEQFF.

The chain carries TRBV7-3 and TRBJ2-1; 9 nucleotides align to TRBD2. The CDR3 sequence is 15 residues long. V shed 5 bases and J 6 bases; nucleotides not matched to a gene: 8. Germline V lookup: CDR1 SGHTA, CDR2 FQGTGA. CDR3 DNA sequence: TGTGCCAGCAGCCCCTACGCGGGGGGGTTCAATGAGCAGTTCTTC. This sequence encodes CASSPYAGGFNEQFF.

This clonotype was recorded a few times. This chain links TRBV7-3 with TRBJ2-1; 9 bases map to TRBD2. Trimming at V came to 2 bases and at J to 7 bases, leaving 6 bases not matched to a gene. The CDR3 is 15 amino acids. Looked up from germline, CDR1 is SGHTA and CDR2 is FQGTGA. For the CDR3, the DNA is TGTGCCAGCAGCTTAGCGGGGGGGATCGATAATGAGCAGTTCTTC. Protein: CASSLAGGIDNEQFF. Drawing the rest from reference TRBV7-3 and TRBJ2-1, the complete variable domain is GAGVSQTPSNKVTEKGKYVELRCDPISGHTALYWYRQSLGQGPEFLIYFQGTGAADDSGLPNDRFFAVRPEGSVSTLKIQRTERGDSAVYLCASSLAGGIDNEQFFGPGTRLTVL.

This clonotype was counted only a few times. The V gene is TRBV7-9, the J gene TRBJ1-3; 8 bases match TRBD1. The CDR3 totals 14 residues. Trimming at V came to 5 bases and at J to 3 bases, leaving 3 bases not matched to a gene. Germline V lookup: CDR1 SEHNR, CDR2 FQNEAQ (reference sequence). CDR3 bases: TGTGCCAGCAGCCCAGGGGGCTTTGGAAACACCATATATTTT. Residues: CASSPGGFGNTIYF.

V is TRBV10-3 and J is TRBJ2-1; weak D call: TRBD1 (7 bases). The CDR3 contains 13 residues. Germline V gene data show CDR1 as ENHRY and CDR2 as SYGVKD. V was shortened by 6 bases and J by 7 bases, with 13 bases between the two germline ends. In DNA form, the CDR3 reads TGTGCCATCAGGTTGGCAGGGGGGAATGAGCAGTTCTTC. This translates into CAIRLAGGNEQFF.

This sequence joins TRBV24-1 and TRBJ2-1; D ambiguous. V was cut by 11 bases and J by 3 bases, with 16 bases left in between. CDR3 size: 14 residues. In germline, CDR1 is KGHDR, CDR2 SFDVKD. The CDR3 is CASLRRDCYNEQFF. CDR3 coding DNA: TGTGCCAGCCTACGTAGAGACTGCTACAATGAGCAGTTCTTC.

The chain combines TRBV2 with TRBJ2-5, with TRBD1 as a possible D gene (6 bases). Trimming stripped 4 bases from V and 2 bases from J, with 11 bases between. CDR3 length equals 14 residues. CDR1 and CDR2 from the germline V gene are SNHLY and FYNNEI. The CDR3: CASSAGTRQETQYF. The CDR3 nucleotides read TGTGCCAGCAGTGCTGGGACAAGACAAGAGACCCAGTACTTC.

This clonotype was picked up a small number of times. A much more abundant neighbour one base away suggests this may be a read error. The V gene is TRBV14, the J gene TRBJ2-7; D is perhaps TRBD1 (6 bases). Per the germline V gene, CDR1 is SGHDN and CDR2 is FVKESK. CDR3 length: 14 residues. The CDR3 region has the DNA TGTGCCAGCGGGGGCGCAGGCGACTCCTACGAGCAGTCCTTC. Residues: CASGGAGDSYEQSF. The full variable domain, with the rest looked up from reference TRBV14 and TRBJ2-7, is EAGVTQFPSHSVIEKGQTVTLRCDPISGHDNLYWYRRVMGKEIKFLLHFVKESKQDESGMPNNRFLAERTGGTYSTLKVQPAELEDSGVYFCASGGAGDSYEQSFGPGTRLTVT.

The V gene is TRBV10-3, the J gene TRBJ1-4, with a weak D call TRBD1 (6 bases). The CDR3 is 14 residues long. CDR1 and CDR2 (germline): ENHRY, SYGVKD. V lost 5 bases and J lost 8, with 15 bases in between. CDR3 in DNA: TGTGCCATCAGTTCGGACAGCCAATGGGAAAAACTGTTTTTT. Its translation: CAISSDSQWEKLFF.

In its sample, this clonotype was seen many times. The J gene is TRBJ1-4, the V gene TRBV2, with unresolved D. The length of the CDR3 is 16 residues. CDR1 and CDR2 (germline): SNHLY, FYNNEI. V was shortened by 7 bases and J by 0 bases, with 15 bases between the two germline ends. CDR3 amino acids: CASKVEQPATNEKLFF. CDR3 nucleotide sequence: TGTGCCAGCAAAGTCGAACAGCCGGCAACTAATGAAAAACTGTTTTTT.

In its sample, this clonotype was seen many times. The rearrangement joins TRBV15 to TRBJ1-5; TRBD1 is a possible D gene (5 bases). V was cut by 1 base and J by 7 bases, with 14 bases left in between. The CDR3 is 15 residues long. CDR1 is LNHNV and CDR2 is YYDKDF in the germline V gene (reference sequence). The CDR3 nucleotides are TGTGCCACCAGCAGAGGGGCCCAGGGTTCACAGCCCCAGCATTTT. Protein product: CATSRGAQGSQPQHF. The full variable domain, in which reference TRBV15 and TRBJ1-5 provide the parts outside the CDR3, is DAMVIQNPRYQVTQFGKPVTLSCSQTLNHNVMYWYQQKSSQAPKLLFHYYDKDFNNEADTPDNFQSRRPNTSFCFLDIRSPGLGDTAMYLCATSRGAQGSQPQHFGDGTRLSIL.

This clonotype was seen ten or more times. The J gene is TRBJ2-2, the V gene TRBV6-5; 7 bases map to TRBD2. V lost 6 bases to trimming and J lost 4 bases; unmatched junction nucleotides: 5. CDR3 size: 14 residues. Germline CDR1 reads MNHEY; CDR2 reads SVGAGI. The CDR3 region has the DNA TGTGCCAGCAGGACGACTAGCCCCACCGGGGAGCTGTTTTTT. Protein sequence: CASRTTSPTGELFF.

This chain uses TRBV30 with TRBJ1-1; D remains ambiguous. V was shortened by 4 bases and J by 7 bases, with 10 bases between the two germline ends. The CDR3 spans 11 residues. Germline lookup yields CDR1 GTSNPN and CDR2 SVGIG (reference sequence). The DNA for the CDR3 is TGTGCCTGGACAGGCCCGGTTGAAGCTTTCTTT. Translated: CAWTGPVEAFF.

In its sample, this clonotype was seen many times. This chain links TRBV2 with TRBJ2-5, with 13 bases fitting TRBD2. The trim removed 1 base at V and 2 bases at J, leaving 4 bases unmatched. Germline CDR1 SNHLY, CDR2 FYNNEI. The CDR3 covers 17 residues. CDR3 in DNA: TGTGCCAGCAGTGAAGGACTAGCGGGGGGTTCACAAGAGACCCAGTACTTC. It is translated as CASSEGLAGGSQETQYF.

This clonotype was detected only a few times. The V and J genes are TRBV6-2 or TRBV6-3 and TRBJ1-1, with D uncertain. The CDR3 covers 13 residues. CDR1 and CDR2 from the germline V gene are MNHEY and SVGEGT. V lost 7 bases, J lost 8 bases, and 17 bases lay in between. For the CDR3, the DNA is TGTGCCAGCAACAAAGGAGGACGGTCCGAAGCTTTCTTT. It codes for CASNKGGRSEAFF.

The rearrangement uses TRBV14 and TRBJ1-3, with D possibly being TRBD1 (6 bases). This CDR3 is built from 12 residues. Germline V gives CDR1 SGHDN, CDR2 FVKESK. V was pared by 5 bases and J by 8 bases, with 10 bases between. The CDR3, as DNA: TGTGCCAGCAGCTCTCAGGGGTACACCATATATTTT. Residues: CASSSQGYTIYF.

This clonotype was recorded many times. This sequence joins TRBV5-6 and TRBJ1-4, with D hard to call. Germline-derived CDR1 and CDR2 are SGHDT and YYEEEE. The CDR3 has 16 residues. Deletions cut 1 base from V and 5 bases from J, with 15 bases between. The CDR3 protein is CASSLNGRTPNEKLFF. Here the CDR3 DNA reads TGTGCCAGCAGCTTGAACGGGAGGACCCCAAATGAAAAACTGTTTTTT.

Details on this clonotype: The junction shows a germline mismatch at one end, possibly a read error. This chain connects TRBV11-3 to TRBJ2-7, with 7 bases fitting TRBD2. CDR1 and CDR2 (germline): SGHNT, YENEEA. The CDR3 totals 13 residues. The CDR3 is CAGSLGGAGGQYF. Here the CDR3 DNA reads TGTGCCGGCAGCTTGGGAGGGGCTGGCGGGCAGTACTTC.

This chain uses TRBV5-1 with TRBJ2-3; no definite D call. Deletions cut 0 bases from V and 0 bases from J, with 14 bases between. The CDR3 has 17 residues. Germline lookup yields CDR1 SGHRS and CDR2 YFSETQ. CDR3 bases: TGCGCCAGCAGCTTGGGGTTCCAAATCCAAAGCACAGATACGCAGTATTTT. It translates to CASSLGFQIQSTDTQYF.

The J gene is TRBJ2-7, the V gene TRBV29-1, with no clear D. Germline V gives CDR1 SQVTM, CDR2 ANQGSEA. V dropped 3 bases and J dropped 1 base, with 10 bases sitting between them. This CDR3 spans 13 amino acids. The CDR3 region has the DNA TGCAGCGTTGAGGGTAGCACGTCCTACGAGCAGTACTTC. This gives the protein CSVEGSTSYEQYF.

The chain recombines TRBV12-5 with TRBJ2-1; D uncertain. V was cut by 7 bases and J by 7 bases, with 11 bases left in between. Germline V gives CDR1 LGHNT, CDR2 FRNRAP. This CDR3 has 12 amino acids. The CDR3 nucleotides read TGTGCTAGTGCCCCGGGTGGAAATGAGCAGTTCTTC. Encoded protein: CASAPGGNEQFF.

This chain links TRBV7-2 with TRBJ2-3, with D possibly being TRBD1 (5 bases). The CDR3 consists of 14 residues. In germline, CDR1 is SGHTA, CDR2 FQGNSA. V lost 2 bases and J 4 bases, leaving 10 bases between the germline ends. The CDR3 protein is CASSLMGRADTQYF. DNA for the CDR3: TGTGCCAGCAGCTTAATGGGGCGCGCAGATACGCAGTATTTT.

The CDR3 region has the DNA TGCAGTGCTAGAGAACCAGGACCTCCACAAGAGACCCAGCATTTT. This encodes CSAREPGPPQETQHF. The chain links TRBV20-1 to TRBJ1-5, with D hard to call. Germline V gives CDR1 DFQATT, CDR2 SNEGSKA (reference sequence). This CDR3 region has 15 residues. V was trimmed by 0 bases and J by 11 bases, leaving 20 bases between them.

A word on this clonotype: Relative to the germline gene, one junction end is altered; a read error may explain this. The chain is built from TRBV7-7 and TRBJ2-7; 13 bases line up with TRBD2. CDR1 is SSHAT and CDR2 is FNYEAQ in the germline V gene (reference sequence). This CDR3 has 17 amino acids. The CDR3 nucleotides read TGTGCTAGCAGCTTAGTACTAGCGGGAGGGGACTCCTACGAGCAGTACTTC. This translates into CASSLVLAGGDSYEQYF.

This rearrangement joins TRBV12-3 or TRBV12-4 to TRBJ2-7; 8 bases agree with TRBD2. J was trimmed by 6 bases and V by 5 bases; bases with no gene match: 9. The CDR3 extends over 14 amino acids. DNA of the CDR3: TGTGCCAGCAGTCCCGGGACTAGAACAGGCGAGCAGTACTTC. Protein: CASSPGTRTGEQYF.